This T cell receptor (beta chain) was observed in a study of beta chain features in type 1 diabetes. Turning to the study itself: Sorted cells, some 110,000,000 in number, were examined across all samples. Study-wide findings and caveats: Type 1 diabetes patients had TCRB CDR3s that were shorter (moderately but significantly so) in all four CD4+ subsets. Researchers could not determine here whether HLA type influences TCRB rearrangement.

The collection from each donor was one heparinised blood draw averaging about 116 mL. Comments on this clone: Its antigen is unidentified.

Since all of the isolated RNA was reverse transcribed, expressed TCRB transcripts were what got sequenced. Sequencing was performed with immunoSEQ multiplex PCR; in TCRdb, only in-frame clones are kept and a portion is missing. The sample consists of under 300,000 clones, roughly 22% of them appearing once. With V trimmed by 5 bases and J by 0 bases, 3 bases remained unmatched. This CDR3 comprises 13 residues. The germline CDR1 and CDR2 sequences are SQVTM and ANQGSEA. The sequence came from a woman aged 40 to 50 with type 1 diabetes. Sequenced: naive CD4+ T cells from blood. The gene calls are TRBV29-1 and TRBJ1-1; TRBD1 aligns across 7 bases. The chain's CDR3 is CSVNRGVNTEAFF. The CDR3, as DNA: TGCAGCGTTAACAGGGGAGTGAACACTGAAGCTTTCTTT.